One and the same sample provided the 31 T cell receptor beta chains below, sequenced in a study of T cells in Graves' hyperthyroidism and ophthalmopathy. TCR beta CDR3 sequences were amplified from RNA transcripts. Initially, a first-round RT-PCR of the TCR CDR3 employed the HTBI primer set. TCRdb reanalysed the multiplex PCR reads using MiXCR and keeps one entry per CDR3 protein. The table lists roughly 160,000 distinct CDR3 sequences, 9.4% of them singletons. Sequencing was performed on blood. The receptors stem from a woman aged 18-35 years with Graves' hyperthyroidism that later progressed to Graves' ophthalmopathy.

The sample holds many counts of this clonotype. The rearrangement joins TRBV6-1 to TRBJ2-7; 10 positions match TRBD2. After removal of 7 bases from V and 3 bases from J, the junction contained 18 bases not matched to a gene. The germline V gene has CDR1 MNHNS and CDR2 SASEGT. CDR3 length: 18 amino acids. Here the CDR3 reads CASTHRGSGRSTVYEQYF. The CDR3 nucleotides are TGTGCCAGCACCCACAGAGGTAGCGGGAGGTCGACAGTCTACGAGCAGTACTTC.

This sequence joins TRBV19 and TRBJ2-1, with 7 positions matching TRBD1. The J segment lost 0 bases and the V segment lost 2 bases, leaving 4 bases of the junction unmatched. Germline CDR1 and CDR2: LNHDA and SQIVND (reference sequence). The CDR3 is 16 residues long. CDR3 coding DNA: TGTGCCAGTAGTATAAATCCAGGGGGCTCCTACAATGAGCAGTTCTTC. It is translated as CASSINPGGSYNEQFF.

This sequence joins TRBV10-3 and TRBJ2-3; the D gene could be TRBD1 or TRBD2 (5 bases each). The germline gives CDR1 ENHRY, CDR2 SYGVKD. V lost 10 bases and J lost 3, with 26 bases in between. This CDR3 spans 17 amino acids. The CDR3 loop reads CATKGHGPGMGTDTQYF. CDR3 nucleotides: TGTGCCACCAAGGGGCACGGCCCGGGAATGGGGACAGATACGCAGTATTTT.

This clonotype has only a few counts. The chain combines TRBV19 with TRBJ1-4; D not certain. This CDR3 is 15 amino acids long. V gave up 6 bases and J gave up 0 bases, with 11 bases separating them. CDR1 and CDR2 (germline): LNHDA, SQIVND (reference sequence). The CDR3, as DNA: TGTGCCAGTAGAAATCGAGATGCAACTAATGAAAAACTGTTTTTT. Amino acids: CASRNRDATNEKLFF.

V is TRBV4-1 and J is TRBJ2-5; D is unresolved. This CDR3 contains 14 residues. The germline V and J ends were trimmed by 1 base and 8 bases, with 14 bases remaining between them. CDR1 MGHRA and CDR2 YSYEKL come from the germline V gene. The DNA for the CDR3 is TGCGCCAGCAGCCAAGTGGGAAATGTTGGCACCCAGTACTTC. Encoded protein: CASSQVGNVGTQYF.

This clonotype was observed at least ten times. The rearrangement links TRBV7-2 to TRBJ1-6; 7 nucleotides agree with TRBD1. This CDR3 comprises 16 residues. The trim removed 0 bases at V and 6 bases at J, leaving 5 bases unmatched. Germline CDR1 is SGHTA and CDR2 is FQGNSA. CDR3 amino acids: CASSLASGTVNSPLHF. The CDR3 nucleotides read TGTGCCAGCAGCTTAGCCTCCGGGACAGTTAATTCACCCCTCCACTTT.

This clonotype was counted ten times or more. J is TRBJ2-5 and V is TRBV5-8; D possibly uses TRBD1 or TRBD2 (5 bases each). Trimming shortened V by 0 bases and J by 4 bases, and 10 bases separated the two germline ends. Germline CDR1 SGHTS, CDR2 YDEGEE. The CDR3 extends over 14 amino acids. CDR3 bases: TGTGCCAGCAGCTTGGAAGGGGCGGGAGAGACCCAGTACTTC. Translated, it gives CASSLEGAGETQYF.

At least ten counts were recorded for this clonotype. The V and J genes are TRBV30 and TRBJ1-5; 7 nucleotides match TRBD1. V dropped 4 bases and J dropped 2; count of bases not matched to a gene: 11. There are 16 residues in the CDR3. Germline-derived CDR1 and CDR2 are GTSNPN and SVGIG (reference sequence). This CDR3 reads CAWTDRQGLGNQPQHF. For the CDR3, the DNA is TGTGCCTGGACCGACAGACAGGGTCTCGGCAATCAGCCCCAGCATTTT.

The chain recombines TRBV19 with TRBJ2-5; possibly TRBD2 for D (6 bases). Between the trimmed V and J ends, which lost 3 bases and 2 bases, there was a span of 13 bases. The CDR3 extends over 15 amino acids. Germline V gene sequence: CDR1 LNHDA, CDR2 SQIVND (reference sequence). CDR3 in DNA: TGTGCCAGTAGTATTGGGGGGACGGAACAAGAGACCCAGTACTTC. Protein: CASSIGGTEQETQYF.

This clonotype was observed many times. This sequence joins TRBV7-9 and TRBJ1-2; perhaps TRBD1 as D (5 bases). CDR3 length: 15 amino acids. Per the germline V gene, CDR1 is SEHNR and CDR2 is FQNEAQ (reference sequence). Trimming pared 2 bases from V and 4 bases from J, leaving 14 bases between. CDR3 nucleotides: TGTGCCAGCAGCTTAATCGTGTCGACAGCCTATGGCTACACCTTC. This encodes CASSLIVSTAYGYTF.

This clonotype showed up just a few times. This may be a read error, as it is one base from a much larger clone. V usage is TRBV27 and J usage is TRBJ2-1; D is perhaps TRBD2 (5 bases). Germline CDR1 reads MNHEY; CDR2 reads SMNVEV (reference sequence). This CDR3 region has 15 residues. With 5 bases removed from V and 4 bases from J, the gap between germline ends came to 15 bases. The CDR3 here is CASSQRASQYNEQFF. As DNA, the CDR3 is TGTGCCAGCAGTCAAAGAGCTAGCCAGTACAATGAGCAGTTCTTC.

This clonotype came up a few times. The chain combines TRBV6-4 with TRBJ2-3; 10 bases line up with TRBD1. V lost 0 bases and J lost 7; bases outside the gene matches: 7. Germline V CDR1 and CDR2: MRHNA, SNTAGT. The CDR3 is made up of 16 amino acids. The CDR3: CASSDSGTGEINTQYF. CDR3 coding DNA: TGTGCCAGCAGTGACTCGGGGACAGGGGAGATAAATACGCAGTATTTT.

Many counts were recorded for this clonotype. The chain combines TRBV25-1 with TRBJ1-2; no clear D gene. Germline V gives CDR1 MGHDK, CDR2 SYGVNS. The V gene lost 2 bases and the J gene lost 6 bases, with 22 bases spanning the gap. CDR3 length: 17 residues. The CDR3 region is CASSERHHKPAFDGYTF. CDR3 nucleotides: TGTGCCAGCAGTGAAAGACACCACAAACCAGCCTTTGATGGCTACACCTTC.

In the case of this clonotype: The junction does not match germline at one end; this may be a read error. This rearrangement joins TRBV7-2 to TRBJ2-2; D is possibly TRBD1 or TRBD2 (5 bases each). The V gene's germline CDR1 is SGHTA and CDR2 FQGNSA. CDR3 length: 15 amino acids. CDR3 in amino acids: CASGLVGAGTGELFF. Written as DNA, the CDR3 is TGTGCCAGCGGCTTAGTTGGGGCGGGCACCGGGGAGCTGTTTTTT.

CDR3 residues: CSALRGSRNQPQHF. CDR3 sequence (DNA): TGCAGTGCCCTTCGCGGCAGTAGGAATCAGCCCCAGCATTTT. The J gene is TRBJ1-5, the V gene TRBV20-1, with D unresolved. V lost 6 bases and J lost 4, with 16 bases in between. The germline CDR1 and CDR2 sequences are DFQATT and SNEGSKA (reference sequence). The CDR3 extends over 14 amino acids.

J is TRBJ1-6 and V is TRBV20-1, with D perhaps matching TRBD1 (6 bases). Germline V gives CDR1 DFQATT, CDR2 SNEGSKA (reference sequence). The CDR3 sequence is 17 residues long. V was trimmed by 2 bases and J by 0 bases, leaving 14 bases between them. The CDR3 is CSARIGGGSSYNSPLHF. The CDR3 DNA follows: TGCAGTGCTAGAATTGGGGGCGGCAGCTCCTATAATTCACCCCTCCACTTT.

Ten or more counts support this clonotype. The rearrangement uses TRBV6-1 and TRBJ1-1; TRBD1 might be the D (5 bases). CDR1 MNHNS and CDR2 SASEGT come from the germline V gene. V lost 0 bases and J lost 5, with 10 bases in between. There are 14 residues in the CDR3. The DNA for the CDR3 is TGTGCCAGCAGTGAAGCCCAGGGTCGGACTGAAGCTTTCTTT. This gives the protein CASSEAQGRTEAFF.

This clonotype appeared many times. The CDR3 region has the DNA TGTGCCAGTAGTATTGGAGGGTCTGAAGCTTTCTTT. This gives the protein CASSIGGSEAFF. The V call is TRBV19, the J call TRBJ1-1; D remains unclear. CDR1 and CDR2 (germline): LNHDA, SQIVND (reference sequence). The ends were cut back, 3 bases at V and 6 bases at J, with 8 bases in the middle. The CDR3 has 12 residues.

This clonotype occurred many times. The chain carries TRBV3-1 and TRBJ2-3, with 12 bases lining up with TRBD2. V was pared by 1 base and J by 4 bases, with 3 bases of the junction left unmatched. Looked up from germline, CDR1 is LGHDT and CDR2 is YNNKEL (reference sequence). The CDR3 is made up of 16 amino acids. The CDR3 reads CASSQGLAGEADTQYF. The CDR3 DNA follows: TGTGCCAGCAGCCAAGGACTAGCGGGGGAGGCAGATACGCAGTATTTT.

This chain uses TRBV20-1 with TRBJ2-7; 9 bases agree with TRBD1. The CDR3 has 12 amino acids. Per the germline V gene, CDR1 is DFQATT and CDR2 is SNEGSKA (reference sequence). V shed 6 bases, J shed 5 bases, and the junction held 5 bases outside the gene matches. CDR3 in amino acids: CSAGDRADEQYF. Here the CDR3 DNA reads TGCAGTGCGGGGGACAGGGCGGACGAGCAGTACTTC.

The table lists this clonotype with many counts. The chain employs TRBV7-9 and TRBJ1-5, with no clear D. With 0 bases removed from V and 6 bases from J, the gap between germline ends came to 3 bases. CDR1 SEHNR and CDR2 FQNEAQ come from the germline V gene (reference sequence). This CDR3 contains 12 residues. The CDR3 sequence: CASSLAGQPQHF. DNA for the CDR3: TGTGCCAGCAGCTTAGCGGGTCAGCCCCAGCATTTT.

Turning to this clonotype: A much larger clone lies a single base off, so this may be a read error. This chain connects TRBV19 to TRBJ2-5, with D uncertain. The CDR3 runs 13 residues. Trimming took 6 bases from V and 3 from J, leaving 11 bases between them. The germline gives CDR1 LNHDA, CDR2 SQIVND (reference sequence). The chain's CDR3 is CASRVPGEETQYF. CDR3 nucleotides: TGTGCCAGTAGGGTTCCGGGTGAAGAGACCCAGTACTTC.

The genes are TRBV5-6 and TRBJ2-5, with D possibly matching TRBD2 (5 bases). Per germline, CDR1 SGHDT and CDR2 YYEEEE. The CDR3 totals 14 residues. Trimming removed 6 bases at V and 5 bases at J, with 17 bases between. The CDR3 sequence: CASTPSGERETQYF. The CDR3, as DNA: TGTGCCAGCACCCCCTCTGGGGAGAGGGAGACCCAGTACTTC.

This clonotype was observed at least ten times. The genes are TRBV6-1 and TRBJ1-2; 10 bases fit TRBD1. CDR1 and CDR2 from the germline V gene are MNHNS and SASEGT. The CDR3 length is 16 residues. Trimming at V came to 7 bases and at J to 4 bases, leaving 12 bases not matched to a gene. The CDR3 loop reads CASKTGGTGVSYGYTF. The CDR3 DNA follows: TGTGCCAGCAAAACGGGCGGGACAGGGGTGAGCTATGGCTACACCTTC.

This clonotype has at least ten counts. V and J are TRBV7-9 and TRBJ1-1; the D is unclear. V was trimmed by 7 bases and J by 0 bases, leaving 15 bases between them. Germline-derived CDR1 and CDR2 are SEHNR and FQNEAQ (reference sequence). The length of the CDR3 is 15 residues. The CDR3 sequence: CASIHGGDVNTEAFF. The CDR3 DNA reads TGTGCCAGCATCCACGGTGGGGATGTGAACACTGAAGCTTTCTTT.

This clonotype has at least ten counts. V gene TRBV30 combines with J gene TRBJ1-5; maybe TRBD1 (5 bases). V dropped 2 bases and J dropped 4 bases, with 12 bases sitting between them. This CDR3 is built from 14 residues. CDR1 is GTSNPN and CDR2 is SVGIG in the germline V gene (reference sequence). In nucleotides, the CDR3 is TGTGCCTGGAGTACCGGGACTTTAAATCAGCCCCAGCATTTT. The encoded protein is CAWSTGTLNQPQHF.

This clonotype was detected many times. This chain uses TRBV5-5 with TRBJ2-7; the match to TRBD1 covers 8 bases. The CDR3 spans 14 residues. Germline V CDR1 and CDR2: SGHKS, YYEKEE (reference sequence). Trimming cost V 1 base and J 5 bases; bases outside gene matches: 5. CDR3: CASSLRTGFDEQYF. In DNA form, the CDR3 reads TGTGCCAGCAGCTTGAGGACAGGGTTCGACGAGCAGTACTTC. The entire variable domain, with the rest obtained from reference TRBV5-5 and TRBJ2-7, is as follows: DAGVTQSPTHLIKTRGQQVTLRCSPISGHKSVSWYQQVLGQGPQFIFQYYEKEERGRGNFPDRFSARQFPNYSSELNVNALLLGDSALYLCASSLRTGFDEQYFGPGTRLTVT.

In this sample, this clonotype turned up many times. The chain employs TRBV10-2 and TRBJ1-1; 9 bases are shared with TRBD1. This CDR3 has 15 amino acids. V lost 4 bases, J lost 6 bases, and 9 bases stayed unmatched. Germline V CDR1 and CDR2: WSHSY, SAAADI. The CDR3 DNA sequence: TGCGCCAGCAGTGGGGGACAGGGCCGGTTCTCTGAAGCTTTCTTT. Its translation is CASSGGQGRFSEAFF.

This clonotype came up many times. In nucleotides, the CDR3 is TGTGCCAGCAGTTTCGGACTAGCGGGGGGATCTAACACAGATACGCAGTATTTT. It yields the protein CASSFGLAGGSNTDTQYF. This chain joins TRBV28 and TRBJ2-3; 14 nucleotides line up with TRBD2. The CDR3 has 18 residues. Trimming took 3 bases from V and 2 from J; bases not matched to a gene: 7. Germline CDR1 MDHEN, CDR2 SYDVKM.

This clonotype has a count of ten or more. The chain recombines TRBV6-1 with TRBJ2-7; the D is unclear. This CDR3 comprises 12 residues. The V and J ends lost 3 bases and 4 bases respectively, with 7 bases between them. Germline V gives CDR1 MNHNS, CDR2 SASEGT. The CDR3 protein is CASSEGWYEQYF. For the CDR3, the DNA is TGTGCCAGCAGTGAGGGCTGGTACGAGCAGTACTTC.

This clonotype was seen repeatedly, ten times or more. The chain links TRBV12-3 or TRBV12-4 to TRBJ2-1, with D perhaps matching TRBD1 (5 bases). This CDR3 has 16 residues. V gave up 1 base and J gave up 0 bases, with 10 bases separating them. The CDR3 nucleotides are TGTGCCAGCAGTTTAGTAAGGGGCTACTCCTACAATGAGCAGTTCTTC. It yields the protein CASSLVRGYSYNEQFF.